This T cell receptor beta chain is drawn from a study of T cells after posttransplantation cyclophosphamide. Profiling relied on immunoSEQ multiplex PCR, and the TCRdb table lists in-frame clones only, not all of them. This table holds just over 15,000 clones, approximately 88% found once. Controls had myeloablative marrow grafts with methotrexate and calcineurin inhibitor, sampled at 1 year. V was trimmed by 1 base and J by 5 bases, leaving 9 bases between them. This CDR3 spans 13 amino acids. Germline assignment: CDR1 SGHNT and CDR2 YENEEA. The clonotype was recovered from a male patient aged 18-29 years who received an allogeneic stem cell transplant from a related donor, was CMV-positive, and had no GVHD. Some of the T cells might come from the graft donor. The chain joins TRBV11-3 to TRBJ2-7; perhaps TRBD1 as D (5 bases). The sample here was PBMCs, taken less than 400 days after allogeneic stem cell transplant with calcineurin inhibitor and methotrexate. The CDR3 DNA reads as TGTGCCAGCAGCTTAGGGGGCGCGGACGAGCAGTACTTC. Residues: CASSLGGADEQYF.